These 18 T cell receptor beta chains came from one sample sequenced in a study of cytomegalovirus exposure and HLA in healthy donors. The PCR contained 60 Vbeta and 13 Jbeta primers. The table came from immunoSEQ multiplex PCR; TCRdb's copy has only in-frame clones and leaves some out. The sample contains under 110,000 clones, roughly 76% of which appear only once. Sequencing was carried out using PBMCs. Receptors originate from a woman in her fifties or sixties in good health and CMV-seropositive.

This clone was picked up one time. This chain uses TRBV2 with TRBJ1-1; D unclear. Trimming took off 7 bases at V and 4 bases at J, with 10 bases between the two ends. Germline CDR1 reads SNHLY; CDR2 reads FYNNEI. CDR3 size: 12 residues. The CDR3 loop reads CASKERGTEAFF. The CDR3 DNA follows: TGTGCCAGCAAGGAGCGGGGCACTGAAGCTTTCTTT.

CDR3 sequence (DNA): TGTGCCTGGAGTGTAACGGGGGGCCAGCCCCAGCATTTT. Protein product: CAWSVTGGQPQHF. The chain links TRBV30 to TRBJ1-5; maybe TRBD1 (6 bases). The length of the CDR3 is 13 residues. The V and J ends lost 0 bases and 7 bases respectively, with 10 bases between them. Germline V gene lookup returns CDR1 GTSNPN and CDR2 SVGIG (reference sequence).

The chain links TRBV7-2 to TRBJ2-7; D perhaps matches TRBD1 (5 bases). V was cut by 5 bases and J by 6 bases, with 20 bases left in between. The CDR3 runs to 15 residues. Germline V gene lookup returns CDR1 SGHTA and CDR2 FQGNSA. The CDR3 loop reads CASSNRLQKSGEQYF. The CDR3 DNA is TGTGCCAGCAGCAACAGGTTACAAAAATCGGGCGAGCAGTACTTC.

V gene TRBV5-1 combines with J gene TRBJ2-1; 13 nucleotides align to TRBD2. The CDR3 runs to 18 residues. The trim removed 3 bases at V and 1 base at J, leaving 7 bases unmatched. The germline V gene encodes CDR1 SGHRS and CDR2 YFSETQ. The CDR3 loop reads CASSSGVLAGGSYNEQFF. DNA of the CDR3: TGCGCCAGCAGCTCGGGAGTACTAGCGGGGGGGTCCTACAATGAGCAGTTCTTC.

J is TRBJ2-1 and V is TRBV29-1; a possible D gene is TRBD2 (5 bases). Germline V gene data show CDR1 as SQVTM and CDR2 as ANQGSEA. The length of the CDR3 is 15 residues. V lost 2 bases and J 0 bases, leaving 11 bases between the germline ends. CDR3 in amino acids: CSVETADFSYNEQFF. The CDR3 DNA follows: TGCAGCGTTGAAACAGCGGACTTCTCCTACAATGAGCAGTTCTTC.

This clone was observed a few times. The J gene is TRBJ1-5, the V gene TRBV15; tentative D call: TRBD1 (5 bases). CDR1 and CDR2 (germline): LNHNV, YYDKDF (reference sequence). V was shortened by 1 base and J by 0 bases, with 7 bases between the two germline ends. This CDR3 spans 15 amino acids. CDR3 bases: TGTGCCACCAGCAGAGCAGGGTATAGCAATCAGCCCCAGCATTTT. The encoded protein is CATSRAGYSNQPQHF.

V usage is TRBV12-2 and J usage is TRBJ1-6; the table's D call, TRBD1, has no DNA check behind it. TRBV12-2 is shown as a pseudogene. The CDR3 totals 20 residues. In DNA form, the CDR3 reads TGTGCAAGAGGACAGCAGGGGGCTCCCCACCGCTCCTCCTATAATTCACCCCTCCACTTT. Translation gives CARGQQGAPHRSSYNSPLHF.

A few counts support this clone. The V call is TRBV5-1, the J call TRBJ1-1; unclear D gene. V lost 0 bases and J 2 bases, leaving 8 bases between the germline ends. This CDR3 has 14 amino acids. Per germline, CDR1 SGHRS and CDR2 YFSETQ. The CDR3 spells CASSLDPGNTEAFF. CDR3 DNA: TGCGCCAGCAGCTTGGATCCAGGAAACACTGAAGCTTTCTTT.

The CDR3 region is CASSPSGLEASTDTQYF. For the CDR3, the DNA is TGCGCCAGCAGCCCTTCCGGGTTGGAGGCAAGCACAGATACGCAGTATTTT. The V and J genes are TRBV5-1 and TRBJ2-3, with D possibly TRBD2 on 5 matching bases. CDR1 and CDR2 (germline): SGHRS, YFSETQ. This CDR3 region has 17 residues. The ends were cut back, 4 bases at V and 0 bases at J, with 18 bases in the middle.

This sequence joins TRBV9 and TRBJ1-1, with 8 positions matching TRBD1. The length of the CDR3 is 17 residues. V lost 0 bases and J lost 0; bases outside the gene matches: 7. Per germline, CDR1 SGDLS and CDR2 YYNGEE. The CDR3 loop reads CASSVAKDRVMNTEAFF. For the CDR3, the DNA is TGTGCCAGCAGCGTAGCTAAGGACAGGGTCATGAACACTGAAGCTTTCTTT.

The chain couples TRBV27 to TRBJ1-2; D is undetermined. The V gene's germline CDR1 is MNHEY and CDR2 SMNVEV (reference sequence). This CDR3 has 13 residues. Trimming stripped 1 base from V and 0 bases from J, with 3 bases between. This chain's CDR3 is CASSLFANYGYTF. As DNA, the CDR3 is TGTGCCAGCAGTTTATTCGCTAACTATGGCTACACCTTC.

This chain links TRBV10-2 with TRBJ1-1, with 8 bases that match TRBD1. The trim removed 6 bases at V and 0 bases at J, leaving 3 bases unmatched. Germline lookup yields CDR1 WSHSY and CDR2 SAAADI. This CDR3 has 14 residues. This CDR3 reads CASRDRALNTEAFF. CDR3 nucleotide sequence: TGCGCCAGCAGGGACAGGGCTTTGAACACTGAAGCTTTCTTT.

The table lists this clone with a few counts. The chain recombines TRBV6-5 with TRBJ1-2; the D is unclear. CDR3 length equals 13 residues. Germline CDR1 and CDR2: MNHEY and SVGAGI. V gave up 6 bases and J gave up 4 bases, with 12 bases separating them. CDR3 amino acids: CASRNTVGYGYTF. In nucleotides, the CDR3 is TGTGCCAGCAGAAATACAGTGGGCTATGGCTACACCTTC.

The rearrangement uses TRBV4-1 and TRBJ2-2, with D tentatively TRBD2 (7 bases). The CDR3 length is 17 residues. Trimming shortened V by 1 base and J by 4 bases, and 16 bases separated the two germline ends. Germline-derived CDR1 and CDR2 are MGHRA and YSYEKL. CDR3 in amino acids: CASSQVRGGAVTGELFF. The CDR3 DNA is TGCGCCAGCAGCCAAGTTAGGGGGGGGGCGGTCACCGGGGAGCTGTTTTTT.

V usage is TRBV7-8 and J usage is TRBJ2-2, with TRBD2 identical over 11 bases. This CDR3 contains 21 residues. Trimming at V came to 0 bases and at J to 6 bases, leaving 18 bases not matched to a gene. Germline CDR1 reads SGHVS; CDR2 reads FQNEAQ. CDR3 sequence: CASSLASSGGASSVEAGELFF. In DNA, the CDR3 is TGTGCCAGCAGCTTAGCAAGTAGCGGGGGGGCAAGTAGTGTGGAAGCCGGGGAGCTGTTTTTT.

DNA of the CDR3: TGTGCCATCAGCCGGGGCGGGGAGCTGTTTTTT. As protein: CAISRGGELFF. The rearrangement links TRBV10-3 to TRBJ2-2, with a possible D match to TRBD2 (5 bases). Germline assignment: CDR1 ENHRY and CDR2 SYGVKD. The V end was cut by 6 bases, the J end by 7 bases, with 6 bases between. CDR3 length: 11 residues.

V and J are TRBV2 and TRBJ2-1, with TRBD1 as a possible D gene (5 bases). V dropped 6 bases and J dropped 0 bases, with 9 bases sitting between them. Germline lookup yields CDR1 SNHLY and CDR2 FYNNEI. The CDR3 length is 14 residues. In DNA form, the CDR3 reads TGTGCCAGCAGCAGGGTCAGCTCCTACAATGAGCAGTTCTTC. As protein: CASSRVSSYNEQFF.

Concerning this clone itself: The junction departs from germline at one end; a sequencing error may be responsible. The genes are TRBV7-9 and TRBJ2-5, with a weak D call TRBD1 (6 bases). In germline, CDR1 is SEHNR, CDR2 FQNEAQ (reference sequence). This CDR3 contains 12 residues. For the CDR3, the DNA is TGTTCCAGCGGCCAGGGGAGAGAGACCCAGTACTTC. Protein: CSSGQGRETQYF.